The T cell receptor beta chain under discussion was sequenced for a study of cytomegalovirus exposure and HLA in healthy donors. Whole-study findings and limits: As confirmed in vitro, three CMV-associated chains were specific for CMV antigens. Another analysis was done later, and it associated fewer than 20,000 TCR beta sequences with HLA alleles at 0.05 false discovery rate.

The PCR used 60 Vbeta and 13 Jbeta primers. TCRdb's copy holds only in-frame clones and misses some; the assay was immunoSEQ multiplex PCR. The repertoire holds 100,000 to 150,000 clones, roughly 63% seen once, with approximately 1.5% in the top ten. V was clipped by 4 bases and J by 1 base, with 8 bases between them. CDR3 length equals 14 residues. Germline CDR1 is SNHLY and CDR2 is FYNNEI. Remarks on this clone: The antigen remains unidentified.

The receptor comes from a man aged 30 to 39 in good health and CMV-seropositive. The chain links TRBV2 to TRBJ1-5; D gene uncertain. Sample: PBMCs. CDR3 nucleotides: TGTGCCAGCAGTGTTCAGTTGAGCAATCAGCCCCAGCATTTT. It is translated as CASSVQLSNQPQHF.